The 32 T cell receptor beta chains in this list originate from one sample, sequenced in a study of T cell repertoires in cytomegalovirus infection. Each CDR3 protein gets one entry after TCRdb re-called the reads with MiXCR. This table has 200,000 or so distinct CDR3 sequences, roughly a fifth appearing once. The sample was PBMCs. All receptors derive from a human donor in good health (CMV status not recorded). Some clones in this sample may be carry-over from other donors' samples.

The chain is built from TRBV28 and TRBJ1-6; possible D gene TRBD1, 5 bases. Trimming shortened V by 10 bases and J by 13 bases, and 17 bases separated the two germline ends. The CDR3 length is 12 residues. The germline V gene encodes CDR1 MDHEN and CDR2 SYDVKM. CDR3 in amino acids: CATLSKGVPLHF. The CDR3 DNA follows: TGTGCCACCCTCAGTAAAGGGGTGCCCCTCCACTTT.

This chain links TRBV7-9 with TRBJ2-5, with D possibly matching TRBD1 (6 bases). Germline V gene lookup returns CDR1 SEHNR and CDR2 FQNEAQ (reference sequence). The CDR3 length is 14 residues. Trimming took 2 bases from V and 0 from J, leaving 7 bases between them. The CDR3, as DNA: TGTGCCAGCAGCTTACAGGGGAACCAAGAGACCCAGTACTTC. Translated, it gives CASSLQGNQETQYF.

The V and J genes are TRBV29-1 and TRBJ2-2; D is perhaps TRBD2 (5 bases). V dropped 6 bases and J dropped 6 bases, with 14 bases sitting between them. Per the germline V gene, CDR1 is SQVTM and CDR2 is ANQGSEA. This CDR3 comprises 13 residues. The CDR3 DNA reads as TGCAGCGTCCAAATCACCGGGGCCGGGGAGCTGTTTTTT. Residues: CSVQITGAGELFF.

This clonotype has at least ten counts. The chain has TRBV28 and TRBJ2-1; either TRBD1 or TRBD2 may fit D (6 bases each). This CDR3 has 13 residues. V was cut by 7 bases and J by 9 bases, with 16 bases left in between. CDR1 and CDR2 from the germline V gene are MDHEN and SYDVKM. CDR3 region: CASTPGARGEQFF. CDR3 DNA: TGTGCCAGCACCCCGGGAGCCAGGGGTGAGCAGTTCTTC.

The chain carries TRBV28 and TRBJ2-7, with TRBD2 matching 9 bases. J lost 7 bases, V lost 3 bases, and 10 bases had no gene match. The CDR3 is made up of 15 amino acids. The germline gives CDR1 MDHEN, CDR2 SYDVKM. The CDR3 protein is CASSLQGLAPREQYF. The CDR3 DNA follows: TGTGCCAGCAGTTTGCAAGGACTAGCGCCAAGGGAGCAGTACTTC.

This clonotype was observed many times. V usage is TRBV7-6 and J usage is TRBJ2-7; TRBD1 is a possible D gene (6 bases). The germline V gene has CDR1 SGHVS and CDR2 FNYEAQ. The CDR3 has 17 residues. Trimming removed 0 bases from V and 6 bases from J, with 21 bases in between. CDR3 sequence: CASSLAGGRPGSSEQYF. The CDR3 bases are TGTGCCAGCAGCTTAGCAGGGGGTCGCCCCGGCTCAAGCGAGCAGTACTTC.

This clonotype showed up just a few times. This sequence joins TRBV11-2 and TRBJ1-4; the D is unclear. V was trimmed by 0 bases and J by 4 bases, leaving 9 bases between them. The CDR3 consists of 15 residues. Germline V gene sequence: CDR1 SGHAT, CDR2 FQNNGV. CDR3 coding DNA: TGTGCCAGCAGCTTAGACCCCAGCGGTAATGAAAAACTGTTTTTT. Encoded protein: CASSLDPSGNEKLFF. Full variable domain (outside the CDR3, taken from reference TRBV11-2 and TRBJ1-4): EAGVAQSPRYKIIEKRQSVAFWCNPISGHATLYWYQQILGQGPKLLIQFQNNGVVDDSQLPKDRFSAERLKGVDSTLKIQPAKLEDSAVYLCASSLDPSGNEKLFFGSGTQLSVL.

This clonotype was detected many times. V and J are TRBV14 and TRBJ2-7; TRBD2 might be the D (5 bases). The CDR3 sequence is 14 residues long. Germline CDR1 SGHDN, CDR2 FVKESK. V shed 4 bases and J shed 2 bases, with 12 bases lying between them. The CDR3 nucleotides are TGTGCCAGCAGCCCACCACTCGGGGCCTACGAGCAGTACTTC. This gives the protein CASSPPLGAYEQYF.

The V gene is TRBV5-4, the J gene TRBJ2-1, with 9 bases lining up with TRBD1. This CDR3 is built from 15 residues. With V trimmed by 4 bases and J by 6 bases, 8 bases remained unmatched. Germline V CDR1 and CDR2: SGHNT, YYREEE (reference sequence). CDR3 residues: CASSPGQGRGNEQFF. The CDR3 DNA sequence: TGTGCCAGCAGCCCGGGACAGGGTCGGGGCAATGAGCAGTTCTTC. Drawing the rest from reference TRBV5-4 and TRBJ2-1, the complete variable domain is ETGVTQSPTHLIKTRGQQVTLRCSSQSGHNTVSWYQQALGQGPQFIFQYYREEENGRGNFPPRFSGLQFPNYSSELNVNALELDDSALYLCASSPGQGRGNEQFFGPGTRLTVL.

CDR3 sequence (DNA): TGTGCCAGCAGGCCCCCGGGACAGGGGTTCCACGAGCAGTACTTC. It is translated as CASRPPGQGFHEQYF. The genes are TRBV28 and TRBJ2-7, with 10 bases matching TRBD1. Trimming took 6 bases from V and 5 from J; bases not matched to a gene: 10. The germline V gene encodes CDR1 MDHEN and CDR2 SYDVKM. CDR3 length: 15 residues.

Only a few counts were recorded for this clonotype. The chain joins TRBV20-1 to TRBJ2-1; D might be TRBD1 (6 bases). V was trimmed by 6 bases and J by 3 bases, leaving 9 bases between them. The CDR3 sequence is 12 residues long. Germline-derived CDR1 and CDR2 are DFQATT and SNEGSKA (reference sequence). The CDR3 nucleotides are TGCAGTGCGCTGGACAGCTACAATGAGCAGTTCTTC. Translating gives CSALDSYNEQFF.

This sequence joins TRBV3-1 and TRBJ1-2, with D uncertain. V lost 2 bases, J lost 3 bases, and 4 bases lay in between. The length of the CDR3 is 12 residues. Germline V gene data show CDR1 as LGHDT and CDR2 as YNNKEL (reference sequence). DNA for the CDR3: TGTGCCAGCAGCCAAACGGACTATGGCTACACCTTC. This sequence encodes CASSQTDYGYTF.

This clonotype has just a few counts. This sequence joins TRBV5-1 and TRBJ2-7; D gene ambiguous. Trimming cost V 4 bases and J 5 bases, with 13 bases left between them. The CDR3 is made up of 13 amino acids. CDR1 is SGHRS and CDR2 is YFSETQ in the germline V gene. As DNA, the CDR3 is TGCGCCAGCAGCCCGCCCTCTACTAACGAGCAGTACTTC. Protein: CASSPPSTNEQYF.

This clonotype was counted between two and nine times. The chain has TRBV29-1 and TRBJ1-1, with D perhaps TRBD1 (5 bases). V was trimmed by 2 bases and J by 9 bases, leaving 16 bases between them. The CDR3 spans 13 residues. Germline CDR1 and CDR2: SQVTM and ANQGSEA. The CDR3 coding sequence is TGCAGCGTTGAACCGGGACGGGGAGACCAAGCTTTCTTT. This gives the protein CSVEPGRGDQAFF.

This clonotype has ten or more counts. The V gene is TRBV5-4, the J gene TRBJ1-2, with TRBD1 matching 11 bases. Germline V gene data show CDR1 as SGHNT and CDR2 as YYREEE (reference sequence). CDR3 size: 16 residues. J gave up 1 base and V 4 bases, and 6 bases lay outside the gene matches. CDR3 residues: CASSVDRGLDNYGYTF. For the CDR3, the DNA is TGTGCCAGCAGCGTGGACAGGGGGCTGGATAACTATGGCTACACCTTC.

The CDR3: CASSERGWGNTEAFF. The CDR3 DNA reads TGTGCCAGCAGTGAGAGGGGCTGGGGGAACACTGAAGCTTTCTTT. V gene TRBV2 combines with J gene TRBJ1-1, with D possibly being TRBD1 (5 bases). Germline V gene data show CDR1 as SNHLY and CDR2 as FYNNEI. Trimming cost V 3 bases and J 1 base, with 12 bases left between them. CDR3 length: 15 residues.

This clonotype was counted between two and nine times. V gene TRBV6-4 combines with J gene TRBJ2-2; D ambiguous. V lost 3 bases to trimming and J lost 0 bases, with 8 bases between them. The germline CDR1 and CDR2 sequences are MRHNA and SNTAGT. The CDR3 has 15 residues. CDR3 protein: CASSESPANTGELFF. In DNA, the CDR3 is TGTGCCAGCAGTGAATCCCCCGCGAACACCGGGGAGCTGTTTTTT.

This chain links TRBV27 with TRBJ1-4, with 7 bases identical to TRBD1. The J segment lost 8 bases and the V segment lost 0 bases, leaving 9 bases of the junction unmatched. From germline, CDR1 is MNHEY and CDR2 SMNVEV (reference sequence). This CDR3 region has 16 residues. CDR3 amino acids: CASSLSLRAGGEKLFF. CDR3 sequence (DNA): TGTGCCAGCAGTTTATCTCTGCGGGCAGGGGGAGAAAAACTGTTTTTT. Filled out from reference TRBV27 and TRBJ1-4, the complete variable domain reads EAQVTQNPRYLITVTGKKLTVTCSQNMNHEYMSWYRQDPGLGLRQIYYSMNVEVTDKGDVPEGYKVSRKEKRNFPLILESPSPNQTSLYFCASSLSLRAGGEKLFFGSGTQLSVL.

This clonotype was seen a few times. This sequence joins TRBV7-2 and TRBJ2-5; D uncertain. CDR3 length equals 13 residues. Germline V CDR1 and CDR2: SGHTA, FQGNSA. Trimming removed 5 bases from V and 5 bases from J, with 12 bases in between. The CDR3 loop reads CASSQLPEETQYF. Written as DNA, the CDR3 is TGTGCCAGCAGCCAACTCCCGGAGGAGACCCAGTACTTC.

This clonotype showed up just a few times. The genes are TRBV7-2 and TRBJ2-5, with a tentative D call TRBD2 (7 bases). Germline V CDR1 and CDR2: SGHTA, FQGNSA. This CDR3 region has 14 residues. Trimming pared 4 bases from V and 5 bases from J, leaving 14 bases between. The CDR3 loop is CASSYSGGGETQYF. The CDR3 bases are TGTGCCAGCAGCTATTCGGGGGGCGGGGAGACCCAGTACTTC.

This clonotype showed up many times. CDR3 in amino acids: CASTSFVDGYTF. CDR3 DNA: TGTGCCAGCACGAGTTTCGTCGATGGCTACACCTTC. This chain uses TRBV28 with TRBJ1-2; no clear D gene. CDR1 MDHEN and CDR2 SYDVKM come from the germline V gene. V lost 7 bases and J lost 6, with 12 bases in between. The CDR3 contains 12 residues.

This clonotype has at least ten counts. V gene TRBV29-1 combines with J gene TRBJ1-3; D is ambiguous. There are 13 residues in the CDR3. The V and J ends lost 6 bases and 1 base respectively, with 10 bases between them. CDR1 SQVTM and CDR2 ANQGSEA come from the germline V gene. In DNA form, the CDR3 reads TGCAGCGTCAGGACGGGATCTGGAAACACCATATATTTT. Amino acid sequence: CSVRTGSGNTIYF.

In its sample, this clonotype is medium-sized. This sequence joins TRBV7-2 and TRBJ1-2; D is uncertain. This CDR3 is 13 amino acids long. V was shortened by 4 bases and J by 8 bases, with 14 bases between the two germline ends. Germline CDR1 is SGHTA and CDR2 is FQGNSA. The CDR3 sequence is CASSSRRGYGYTF. CDR3 bases: TGTGCCAGCAGCTCACGGCGGGGATACGGCTACACCTTC.

The chain carries TRBV6-1 and TRBJ1-2; no firm D call. The CDR3 loop spans 14 amino acids. Between the trimmed V and J ends, which lost 0 bases and 12 bases, there was a span of 17 bases. CDR1 MNHNS and CDR2 SASEGT come from the germline V gene. CDR3 loop: CASSEAGRPIGNTF. The DNA for the CDR3 is TGTGCCAGCAGTGAAGCGGGCAGGCCGATAGGGAACACCTTC.

This clonotype was seen ten or more times. In nucleotides, the CDR3 is TGTGCCAGCAGCTTAGGGACTAGCGGGGGGCGGGAGACCCAGTACTTC. It is translated as CASSLGTSGGRETQYF. V is TRBV7-2 and J is TRBJ2-5; 14 nucleotides agree with TRBD2. Germline V CDR1 and CDR2: SGHTA, FQGNSA. V dropped 1 base and J dropped 5; count of bases not matched to a gene: 3. The CDR3 extends over 16 amino acids.

The V gene is TRBV23-1, the J gene TRBJ1-3, with D tentatively TRBD1 (6 bases). TRBV23-1 carries the ORF label, with uncertain function. Trimming removed 7 bases at V and 4 bases at J, with 20 bases between. The CDR3 sequence is 16 residues long. The CDR3 DNA follows: TGCGCCAGCATCCCACGGTTTGGGACACCGGGAAACACCATATATTTT. Its protein is CASIPRFGTPGNTIYF.

This clonotype has just a few counts. As DNA, the CDR3 is TGTGCCAGCAGCTTAGGGACTAGCGGAGATCAAGAGACCCAGTACTTC. Its protein product is CASSLGTSGDQETQYF. J is TRBJ2-5 and V is TRBV7-2, with 10 nucleotides matching TRBD2. V shed 1 base, J shed 2 bases, and the junction held 4 bases outside the gene matches. The length of the CDR3 is 16 residues. CDR1 is SGHTA, CDR2 FQGNSA, per germline.

This clonotype came up once. The gene calls are TRBV28 and TRBJ1-6, with no clear D. Trimming shortened V by 3 bases and J by 7 bases, and 10 bases separated the two germline ends. The CDR3 sequence is 14 residues long. CDR1 is MDHEN, CDR2 SYDVKM, per germline. The CDR3 sequence: CASSFDRVNSPLHF. DNA of the CDR3: TGTGCCAGCAGTTTTGATAGGGTCAATTCACCCCTCCACTTT.

There are a few counts of this clonotype. The chain is built from TRBV7-2 and TRBJ2-3; D gene uncertain. The CDR3 length is 15 residues. Germline CDR1 SGHTA, CDR2 FQGNSA. Trimming shortened V by 5 bases and J by 6 bases, and 18 bases separated the two germline ends. The CDR3 DNA reads TGTGCCAGCAGCATTACTCGGAATGGTTTCGATACGCAGTATTTT. It encodes CASSITRNGFDTQYF.

There are a few counts of this clonotype. J is TRBJ1-1 and V is TRBV5-6; 9 bases match TRBD1. This CDR3 is built from 14 residues. Germline V gene sequence: CDR1 SGHDT, CDR2 YYEEEE. Unmatched junction bases numbered 8, after V lost 4 bases and J lost 7 bases. For the CDR3, the DNA is TGTGCCAGCAGCGCCGGGACAGGGAGTAGTGAAGCTTTCTTT. Amino acids: CASSAGTGSSEAFF.

This clonotype was observed a handful of times. One junction end disagrees with the germline gene, perhaps due to a read error. The chain recombines TRBV6-6 with TRBJ1-2; D is unclear. The CDR3 loop spans 11 amino acids. The germline V gene has CDR1 MNHNY and CDR2 SVGAGI (reference sequence). The CDR3 nucleotides read TGTGCCAGCAGAGGAGTAGGCGGCCGTAACTTC. It codes for CASRGVGGRNF.

This clonotype was detected a few times. The gene calls are TRBV20-1 and TRBJ1-2; D is undetermined. The CDR3 contains 14 residues. V shed 0 bases and J shed 4 bases, with 12 bases lying between them. CDR1 and CDR2 from the germline V gene are DFQATT and SNEGSKA (reference sequence). The CDR3 reads CSARDPTSIYGYTF. In DNA, the CDR3 is TGCAGTGCTAGAGATCCTACCTCAATCTATGGCTACACCTTC.